The source of this T cell receptor beta chain is a study of blood T cells in healthy people across ages. Regarding the study as a whole: Older age coincided with a roughly linear decline in TCR beta diversity per million T cells.

Donors were healthy Caucasian individuals from Russia aged roughly 6 to 90. A second PCR of roughly 7 to 11 cycles used a sample-barcoded 5' primer and a J-beta primer mix. Sequencing of every sample gave 2.5 million or more CDR3-containing paired-end reads. TCRdb reprocessed the 5' RACE reads via MiXCR and lists one record per CDR3 protein. This sample has hundreds of thousands of distinct CDR3 sequences; roughly 50% occur once, and the top ten carry roughly 40%. As regards this clonotype: Its antigen remains unidentified. A junction end diverges from the germline sequence, so it may reflect a read error.

The CDR3 has 16 amino acids. Germline CDR1 SGHAT, CDR2 FQNNGV. The TCR comes from an elderly man in good health. V is TRBV11-2 and J is TRBJ2-1, with TRBD2 matching over 8 bases. Sequencing was performed on blood. CDR3 nucleotides: TGTGCCAGCAGCCTCCGGGGTAGCGGGATCTACAATGAGCGGTACTTC. Its protein is CASSLRGSGIYNERYF. Supplemented by reference TRBV11-2 and TRBJ2-1, the full variable domain reads EAGVAQSPRYKIIEKRQSVAFWCNPISGHATLYWYQQILGQGPKLLIQFQNNGVVDDSQLPKDRFSAERLKGVDSTLKIQPAKLEDSAVYLCASSLRGSGIYNERYFGPGTRLTVL.